Listed below are T cell receptor beta chains from one sample, sequenced in a study of cytomegalovirus exposure and HLA in healthy donors. Sequencing was performed with immunoSEQ multiplex PCR; in TCRdb, only in-frame clones are kept and a portion is missing. The sample holds tens of thousands of clones. Sequenced material: PBMCs. These receptors were obtained from a female donor in good health and CMV-seropositive. Each CDR3 is given with its conserved first and last residue.

j_call,v_call,cdr3_aa
TRBJ2-7,TRBV5-1,CASRGTGGTGSEQYF
TRBJ2-2,TRBV6-1,CASSDRDTGELFF
TRBJ2-7,TRBV28,CASSRGSYEQYF
TRBJ2-7,TRBV19,CASSTTGTGVYEQYF
TRBJ1-2,TRBV27,CASKLSAGGYGYTF
TRBJ2-3,TRBV29-1,CSVRGSGWGSTDTQYF
TRBJ1-5,TRBV19,CASSTAGGWNQPQHF
TRBJ2-5,TRBV4-3,CASSQVPLQETQYF
TRBJ2-2,TRBV7-3,CASSLNQGNTGELFF
TRBJ2-1,TRBV4-2,CASSQGAGEGYNEQFF
TRBJ1-2,TRBV6-5,CASSYTEGYGYTF